The 19 T cell receptor beta chains in this list originate from one sample, sequenced in a study of CD8 T cells in Susac syndrome. When the RNA was reverse transcribed, random hexamers were used with an input of roughly 0.45 to 1 ug. MiXCR, run by TCRdb on the immunoSEQ multiplex PCR reads, gives a single entry per CDR3 protein. The table lists about 60,000 distinct CDR3 sequences, roughly nine tenths of them singletons. Sequencing was performed on CD8+ T cells from PBMCs. The receptors stem from a human donor in good health.

J is TRBJ2-2 and V is TRBV5-1, with 8 bases identical to TRBD1. There are 16 residues in the CDR3. The J segment lost 2 bases and the V segment lost 0 bases, leaving 3 bases of the junction unmatched. Looked up from germline, CDR1 is SGHRS and CDR2 is YFSETQ. CDR3 protein: CASSLVDRGNTGELFF. The CDR3, as DNA: TGCGCCAGCAGCTTGGTCGACAGGGGCAACACCGGGGAGCTGTTTTTT.

A word on this clonotype: An end of the junction differs from the germline gene, which may be a read error. This sequence joins TRBV4-2 and TRBJ1-4; TRBD1 matches 7 bases. The CDR3 is 13 amino acids. Per the germline V gene, CDR1 is LGHNA and CDR2 is YNFKEQ. The CDR3 nucleotides read TGTGCCAGCAGCCAACCTGTTGGGACAGCAAGGCTTTTT. This encodes CASSQPVGTARLF.

V usage is TRBV6-5 and J usage is TRBJ2-5, with TRBD2 matching over 8 bases. The trim removed 2 bases at V and 5 bases at J, leaving 4 bases unmatched. From germline, CDR1 is MNHEY and CDR2 SVGAGI. The CDR3 totals 14 residues. CDR3 amino acids: CASSYAGGWETQYF. The CDR3, as DNA: TGTGCCAGCAGTTACGCGGGGGGATGGGAGACCCAGTACTTC.

The chain has TRBV19 and TRBJ2-3, with D perhaps TRBD1 (6 bases). Trimming left V 7 bases short and J 4 bases short, with 24 bases between. Germline CDR1 and CDR2: LNHDA and SQIVND (reference sequence). This CDR3 comprises 17 residues. Here the CDR3 reads CASTRTAFEGAADTQYF. The CDR3 coding sequence is TGTGCCAGTACACGGACAGCCTTCGAGGGCGCGGCAGATACGCAGTATTTT.

This chain joins TRBV11-1 and TRBJ1-1; D is unresolved. This CDR3 spans 14 amino acids. CDR1 SGHAT and CDR2 FQDESV come from the germline V gene (reference sequence). The V end lost 1 base, the J end lost 4 bases, and 10 bases lay between the germline ends. The CDR3 region has the DNA TGTGCCAGCAGCTTAGTTGGGATCGGCACTGAAGCTTTCTTT. Translated, it gives CASSLVGIGTEAFF.

The chain carries TRBV27 and TRBJ2-1; D unresolved. V lost 0 bases, J lost 3 bases, and 6 bases lay in between. Germline V gene lookup returns CDR1 MNHEY and CDR2 SMNVEV (reference sequence). The CDR3 loop spans 14 amino acids. This CDR3 is CASSLSDNYNEQFF. CDR3 coding DNA: TGTGCCAGCAGTTTATCTGACAACTACAATGAGCAGTTCTTC.

The chain is built from TRBV29-1 and TRBJ2-7, with 7 bases identical to TRBD1. This CDR3 comprises 12 residues. Trimming at V came to 5 bases and at J to 3 bases, leaving 4 bases not matched to a gene. Per germline, CDR1 SQVTM and CDR2 ANQGSEA. Written as DNA, the CDR3 is TGCAGCGTTAGGGCAGGGGGCTACGAGCAGTACTTC. This sequence encodes CSVRAGGYEQYF.

This clonotype was seen just once. The V call is TRBV19, the J call TRBJ2-5; D is uncertain. Germline V lookup: CDR1 LNHDA, CDR2 SQIVND (reference sequence). V was shortened by 8 bases and J by 3 bases, with 10 bases between the two germline ends. The CDR3 has 12 amino acids. In nucleotides, the CDR3 is TGTGCCAGTTCCGATTTGGAAGAGACCCAGTACTTC. This gives the protein CASSDLEETQYF. Supplemented by reference TRBV19 and TRBJ2-5, the full variable domain reads DGGITQSPKYLFRKEGQNVTLSCEQNLNHDAMYWYRQDPGQGLRLIYYSQIVNDFQKGDIAEGYSVSREKKESFPLTVTSAQKNPTAFYLCASSDLEETQYFGPGTRLLVL.

This chain joins TRBV6-5 and TRBJ2-7; tentatively, D is TRBD2 (5 bases). There are 15 residues in the CDR3. V dropped 5 bases and J dropped 2 bases, with 16 bases sitting between them. CDR1 is MNHEY and CDR2 is SVGAGI in the germline V gene. DNA of the CDR3: TGTGCCAGCAGTCGACAATATCGGGAAGCCTACGAGCAGTACTTC. Protein: CASSRQYREAYEQYF.

The chain links TRBV19 to TRBJ2-1; no firm D call. Germline values: CDR1 LNHDA, CDR2 SQIVND (reference sequence). V was shortened by 10 bases and J by 2 bases, with 12 bases between the two germline ends. The CDR3 consists of 13 residues. As DNA, the CDR3 is TGTGCCACCCTTGGGGAAACCTACAATGAGCAGTTCTTC. Its translation: CATLGETYNEQFF.

This rearrangement joins TRBV27 to TRBJ2-6, with unresolved D. The V gene lost 3 bases and the J gene lost 1 base, with 19 bases spanning the gap. Germline V gene lookup returns CDR1 MNHEY and CDR2 SMNVEV (reference sequence). This CDR3 comprises 19 residues. The CDR3, as DNA: TGTGCCAGCAGTTTTAGTAGCTACACCTCGAAATCTGGGGCCAACGTCCTGACTTTC. Protein: CASSFSSYTSKSGANVLTF. Full variable domain (remainder filled in from reference TRBV27 and TRBJ2-6): EAQVTQNPRYLITVTGKKLTVTCSQNMNHEYMSWYRQDPGLGLRQIYYSMNVEVTDKGDVPEGYKVSRKEKRNFPLILESPSPNQTSLYFCASSFSSYTSKSGANVLTFGAGSRLTVL.

The sample holds one count of this clonotype. The chain combines TRBV9 with TRBJ2-3; D unresolved. Germline V CDR1 and CDR2: SGDLS, YYNGEE. Trimming stripped 0 bases from V and 2 bases from J, with 7 bases between. The CDR3 loop spans 14 amino acids. The CDR3 DNA sequence: TGTGCCAGCAGCGTAGAAAGGACCACAGATACGCAGTATTTT. Translated, it gives CASSVERTTDTQYF.

The chain has TRBV27 and TRBJ1-4; maybe TRBD1 (6 bases). This CDR3 is 14 amino acids long. Germline V gene lookup returns CDR1 MNHEY and CDR2 SMNVEV (reference sequence). The V gene lost 4 bases and the J gene lost 8 bases, with 14 bases spanning the gap. The CDR3 loop is CASSYRGADEKLFF. As DNA, the CDR3 is TGTGCCAGCAGTTATCGGGGGGCGGACGAAAAACTGTTTTTT.

This clonotype has more than one count but fewer than ten. This rearrangement joins TRBV27 to TRBJ2-1; the D call may be TRBD1 or TRBD2 (5 bases each). V lost 5 bases to trimming and J lost 4 bases, with 15 bases between them. The CDR3 is 15 amino acids. Germline V lookup: CDR1 MNHEY, CDR2 SMNVEV (reference sequence). The CDR3 here is CASSPGQGGYNEQFF. CDR3 sequence (DNA): TGTGCCAGCAGTCCCGGACAAGGAGGATACAATGAGCAGTTCTTC.

This chain connects TRBV27 to TRBJ1-6; D is uncertain. Germline V gene data show CDR1 as MNHEY and CDR2 as SMNVEV (reference sequence). The CDR3 totals 14 residues. Trimming left V 5 bases short and J 11 bases short, with 16 bases between. The CDR3 DNA reads TGTGCCAGCAGTCCAAGCCCCGGAGCGACACCCCTCCACTTT. As protein: CASSPSPGATPLHF.

The J gene is TRBJ2-4, the V gene TRBV4-1, with 7 bases aligning to TRBD2. J gave up 1 base and V 1 base, and 4 bases lay outside the gene matches. CDR1 and CDR2 (germline): MGHRA, YSYEKL. This CDR3 contains 16 residues. The CDR3 DNA sequence: TGCGCCAGCAGCCAAGGGCTCGGGGGGGCCAAAAACATTCAGTACTTC. It codes for CASSQGLGGAKNIQYF.

This clonotype has just one count. This chain joins TRBV29-1 and TRBJ2-5; a possible D gene is TRBD2 (6 bases). Germline V gene lookup returns CDR1 SQVTM and CDR2 ANQGSEA. The CDR3 is 13 residues long. Trimming cost V 4 bases and J 3 bases, with 12 bases left between them. The CDR3 loop reads CSVVIPSEETQYF. CDR3 sequence (DNA): TGCAGCGTTGTCATACCTAGCGAAGAGACCCAGTACTTC. Full variable domain (remainder filled in from reference TRBV29-1 and TRBJ2-5): SAVISQKPSRDICQRGTSLTIQCQVDSQVTMMFWYRQQPGQSLTLIATANQGSEATYESGFVIDKFPISRPNLTFSTLTVSNMSPEDSSIYLCSVVIPSEETQYFGPGTRLLVL.

V gene TRBV4-3 combines with J gene TRBJ2-6, with 10 bases lining up with TRBD1. The CDR3 sequence is 17 residues long. Unmatched junction bases numbered 2, after V lost 3 bases and J lost 0 bases. Germline V gene data show CDR1 as LGHNA and CDR2 as YSLEER. The CDR3 DNA reads as TGCGCCAGCAGCCATGGGACAGGGGACTCTGGGGCCAACGTCCTGACTTTC. This encodes CASSHGTGDSGANVLTF.

The gene calls are TRBV28 and TRBJ2-7; weak D call: TRBD2 (7 bases). Germline lookup yields CDR1 MDHEN and CDR2 SYDVKM. V was clipped by 6 bases and J by 4 bases, with 16 bases between them. The CDR3 runs 14 residues. CDR3 amino acids: CASSLGGAWYEQYF. The CDR3 coding sequence is TGTGCCAGCAGCCTAGGGGGGGCCTGGTACGAGCAGTACTTC.